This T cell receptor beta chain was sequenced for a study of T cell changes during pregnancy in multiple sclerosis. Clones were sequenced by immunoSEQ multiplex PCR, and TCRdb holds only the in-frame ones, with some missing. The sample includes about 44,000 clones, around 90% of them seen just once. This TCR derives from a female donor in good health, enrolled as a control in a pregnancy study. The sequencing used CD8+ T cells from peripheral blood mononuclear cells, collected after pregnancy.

The CDR3 sequence is CASSYLRDFRETQYF. The CDR3 coding sequence is TGTGCCAGCAGTTACCTCCGGGACTTCAGGGAGACCCAGTACTTC. The chain joins TRBV27 to TRBJ2-5, with a weak D call TRBD2 (6 bases). This CDR3 region has 15 residues. V lost 4 bases to trimming and J lost 5 bases, with 17 bases between them. Germline lookup yields CDR1 MNHEY and CDR2 SMNVEV (reference sequence).